This is a list of T cell receptor beta chains from one sample in a study of Ad26.COV2.S vaccination and SARS-CoV-2 variants. Libraries were prepared by immunoSEQ multiplex PCR; TCRdb keeps only in-frame clonotypes and omits some of them. In the table there are approximately 410,000 clones, over 80% of which are singletons. The sample in question was peripheral blood, obtained in a trial of Ad26.COV2.S vaccine versus placebo. Every receptor here comes from a person aged 18-60 years who received the Ad26.COV2.S COVID-19 vaccine or a placebo. Each CDR3 is given with its conserved first and last residue. D genes are given only for firm matches. Expanded clones get a size class; other rows say once, few or many, or leave the size out.

>-|-|TRBV2|TRBJ2-7
CASSETYEQYF
TGTGCCAGCAGTGAAACCTACGAGCAGTACTTC
>-|TRBD1|TRBV9|TRBJ2-7
CASSPRDRAPYEQYF
TGTGCCAGCAGCCCGCGGGACAGGGCCCCCTACGAGCAGTACTTC
>-|-|TRBV6-5|TRBJ2-7
CASSYRDSAYEQYF
TGTGCCAGCAGTTACCGAGACAGCGCATACGAGCAGTACTTC
>-|-|TRBV12-3/TRBV12-4|TRBJ2-3
CASSLSDTQYF
TGTGCCAGCAGTTTATCAGATACGCAGTATTTT
>-|TRBD1|TRBV7-9|TRBJ1-2
CASSLQGNYGYTF
TGTGCCAGCAGCCTACAGGGGAACTATGGCTACACCTTC
>-|TRBD1|TRBV5-1|TRBJ2-2
CASSARGPDDIGTGELFF
TGCGCCAGCAGCGCCAGGGGGCCCGATGACATAGGAACCGGGGAGCTGTTTTTT
>-|-|TRBV29-1|TRBJ1-1
CSVEDRWAEAFF
TGCAGCGTTGAAGATCGGTGGGCTGAAGCTTTCTTT
>-|-|TRBV5-5|TRBJ1-4
CASSLTAGATNEKLFF
TGTGCCAGCAGCTTGACAGCCGGCGCAACTAATGAAAAACTGTTTTTT
>-|TRBD1|TRBV7-2|TRBJ2-3
CASSLVGGADTQYF
TGTGCCAGCAGCTTAGTAGGGGGCGCAGATACGCAGTATTTT
>-|TRBD2|TRBV29-1|TRBJ2-3
CSGGGGIFTDTQYF
TGCAGCGGCGGGGGGGGGATTTTCACAGATACGCAGTATTTT
>-|TRBD2|TRBV11-2|TRBJ2-3
CASSFPGGLAGLDTQYF
TGTGCCAGCAGCTTCCCCGGTGGACTAGCGGGGTTAGATACGCAGTATTTT
>once|-|TRBV19|TRBJ1-1
CASSIQSALPEAFF
TGTGCCAGTAGTATCCAGTCAGCTCTCCCAGAAGCTTTCTTT
>once|-|TRBV18|TRBJ1-5
CASSPQGGQPQHF
TGTGCCAGCTCACCACAGGGGGGTCAGCCCCAGCATTTT
>-|TRBD2|TRBV7-6|TRBJ2-5
CASSFPRPGLAGYQETQYF
TGTGCCAGCAGCTTTCCTAGACCGGGACTAGCGGGGTACCAAGAGACCCAGTACTTC
>-|-|TRBV19|TRBJ1-5
CASSILRDRWRDHQPQHF
TGTGCCAGTAGTATCCTCCGGGACCGCTGGAGAGACCATCAGCCCCAGCATTTT
>-|TRBD2|TRBV4-3|TRBJ2-7
CASSRRALAGGSYEQYF
TGCGCCAGCAGCCGTAGGGCCCTAGCGGGGGGCTCCTACGAGCAGTACTTC
>-|-|TRBV10-1|TRBJ2-1
CASSDVGTPRGNEQFF
TGCGCCAGCAGTGACGTGGGGACTCCTCGGGGCAATGAGCAGTTCTTC
>-|TRBD2|TRBV15|TRBJ2-5
CATGEGQGFQETQYF
TGTGCCACCGGGGAGGGTCAGGGCTTCCAAGAGACCCAGTACTTC
>-|-|TRBV4-3|TRBJ2-2
CASSQDAGFGELFF
TGCGCCAGCAGCCAAGATGCAGGGTTCGGGGAGCTGTTTTTT
>-|TRBD2|TRBV5-1|TRBJ2-3
CASSLGSGLAGMTDTQYF
TGCGCCAGCAGCTTGGGATCGGGACTAGCGGGGATGACAGATACGCAGTATTTT